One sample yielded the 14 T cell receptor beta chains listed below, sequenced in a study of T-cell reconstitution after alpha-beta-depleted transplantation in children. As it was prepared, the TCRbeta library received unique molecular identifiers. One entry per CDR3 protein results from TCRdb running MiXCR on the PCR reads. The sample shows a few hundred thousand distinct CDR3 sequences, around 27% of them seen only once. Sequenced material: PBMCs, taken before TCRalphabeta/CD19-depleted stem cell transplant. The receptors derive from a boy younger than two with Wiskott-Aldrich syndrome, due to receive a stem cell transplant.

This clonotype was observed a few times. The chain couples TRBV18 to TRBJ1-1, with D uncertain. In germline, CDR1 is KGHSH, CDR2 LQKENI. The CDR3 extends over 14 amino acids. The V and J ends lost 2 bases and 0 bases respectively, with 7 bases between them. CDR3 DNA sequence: TGTGCCAGCTCACCAGGGGTGATGAACACTGAAGCTTTCTTT. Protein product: CASSPGVMNTEAFF.

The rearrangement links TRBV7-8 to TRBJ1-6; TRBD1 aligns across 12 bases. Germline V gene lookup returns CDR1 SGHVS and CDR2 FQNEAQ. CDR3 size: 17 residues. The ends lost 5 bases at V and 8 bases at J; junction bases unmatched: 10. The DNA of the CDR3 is TGTGCCAGCAGCGCTTCCGGGACAGGGGGCTACTATTCACCCCTCCACTTT. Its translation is CASSASGTGGYYSPLHF.

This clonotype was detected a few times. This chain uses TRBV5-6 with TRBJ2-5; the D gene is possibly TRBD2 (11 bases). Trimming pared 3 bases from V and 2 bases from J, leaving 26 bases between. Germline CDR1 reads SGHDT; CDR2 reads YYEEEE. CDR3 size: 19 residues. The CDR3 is CASSSYDRGLAGGQETQYF. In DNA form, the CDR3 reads TGTGCCAGCAGCTCCTACGACAGGGGGCTAGCGGGAGGACAAGAGACCCAGTACTTC.

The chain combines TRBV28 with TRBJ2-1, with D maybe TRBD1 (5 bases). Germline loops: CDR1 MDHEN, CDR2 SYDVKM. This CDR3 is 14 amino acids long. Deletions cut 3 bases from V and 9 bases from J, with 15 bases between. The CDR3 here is CASSLTRTLIEQFF. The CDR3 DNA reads TGTGCCAGCAGTTTGACCAGGACACTTATTGAGCAGTTCTTC.

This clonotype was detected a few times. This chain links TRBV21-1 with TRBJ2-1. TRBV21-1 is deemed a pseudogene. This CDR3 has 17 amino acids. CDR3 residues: CASSKALTYPNYNEQFF. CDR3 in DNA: TGTGCCAGCAGCAAAGCGCTTACCTACCCAAACTACAATGAGCAGTTCTTC.

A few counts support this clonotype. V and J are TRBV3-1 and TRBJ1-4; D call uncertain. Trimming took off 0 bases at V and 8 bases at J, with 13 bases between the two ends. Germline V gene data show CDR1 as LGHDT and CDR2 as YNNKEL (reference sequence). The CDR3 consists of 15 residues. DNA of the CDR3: TGTGCCAGCAGCCAAGACTATCCGGAGAAGGAAAAACTGTTTTTT. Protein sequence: CASSQDYPEKEKLFF. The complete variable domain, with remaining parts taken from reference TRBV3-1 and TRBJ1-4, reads DTAVSQTPKYLVTQMGNDKSIKCEQNLGHDTMYWYKQDSKKFLKIMFSYNNKELIINETVPNRFSPKSPDKAHLNLHINSLELGDSAVYFCASSQDYPEKEKLFFGSGTQLSVL.

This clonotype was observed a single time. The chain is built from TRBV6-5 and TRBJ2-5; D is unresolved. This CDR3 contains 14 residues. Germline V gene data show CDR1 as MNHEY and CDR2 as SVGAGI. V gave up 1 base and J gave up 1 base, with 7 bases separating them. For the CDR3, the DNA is TGTGCCAGCAGTTACTTCGGCCTCCAAGAGACCCAGTACTTC. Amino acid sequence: CASSYFGLQETQYF.

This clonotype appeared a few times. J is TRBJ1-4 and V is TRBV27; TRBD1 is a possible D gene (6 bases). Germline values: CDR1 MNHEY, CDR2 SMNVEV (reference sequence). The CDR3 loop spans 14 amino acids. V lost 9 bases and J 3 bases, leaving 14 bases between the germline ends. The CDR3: CASSVGASNEKLFF. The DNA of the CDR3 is TGTGCCAGTTCAGTGGGGGCGTCTAATGAAAAACTGTTTTTT.

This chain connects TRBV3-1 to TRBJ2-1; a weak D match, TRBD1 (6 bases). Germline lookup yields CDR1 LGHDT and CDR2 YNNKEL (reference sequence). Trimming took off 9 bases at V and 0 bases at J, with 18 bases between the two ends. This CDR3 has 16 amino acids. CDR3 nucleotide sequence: TGTGCCAGTGAGGACCGGGGCAGGGGCTCCTACAATGAGCAGTTCTTC. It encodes CASEDRGRGSYNEQFF.

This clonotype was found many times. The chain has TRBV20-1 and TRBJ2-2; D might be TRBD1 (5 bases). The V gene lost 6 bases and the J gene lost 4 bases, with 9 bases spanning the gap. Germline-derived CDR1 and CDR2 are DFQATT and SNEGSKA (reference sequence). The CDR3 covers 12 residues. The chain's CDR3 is CSAGTGTGELFF. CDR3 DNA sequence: TGCAGTGCGGGAACAGGCACCGGGGAGCTGTTTTTT.

In nucleotides, the CDR3 is TGCAGTGCTAGAGCCTTAGGTGGGGCCCGACTGGGTGAGGGCCTTAGCACAGATACGCAGTATTTT. It translates to CSARALGGARLGEGLSTDTQYF. V is TRBV20-1 and J is TRBJ2-3; the D call may be TRBD1 or TRBD2 (5 bases each). The germline V and J ends were trimmed by 1 base and 0 bases, with 32 bases remaining between them. Germline CDR1 is DFQATT and CDR2 is SNEGSKA (reference sequence). The CDR3 is made up of 22 amino acids.

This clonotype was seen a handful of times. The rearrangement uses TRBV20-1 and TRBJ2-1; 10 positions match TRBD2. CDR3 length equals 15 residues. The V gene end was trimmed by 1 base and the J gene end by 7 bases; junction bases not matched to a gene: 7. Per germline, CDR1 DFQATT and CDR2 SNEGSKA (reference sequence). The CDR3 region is CSARVASGSGNEQFF. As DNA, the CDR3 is TGCAGTGCTAGAGTGGCTAGCGGGAGTGGGAATGAGCAGTTCTTC.

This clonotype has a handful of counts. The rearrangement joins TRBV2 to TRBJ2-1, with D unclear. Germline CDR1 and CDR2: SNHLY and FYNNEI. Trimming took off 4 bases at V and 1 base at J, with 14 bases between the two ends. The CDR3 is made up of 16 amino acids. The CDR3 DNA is TGTGCCAGCAGTGCCGAGAACACCAGATCCTACAATGAGCAGTTCTTC. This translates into CASSAENTRSYNEQFF.

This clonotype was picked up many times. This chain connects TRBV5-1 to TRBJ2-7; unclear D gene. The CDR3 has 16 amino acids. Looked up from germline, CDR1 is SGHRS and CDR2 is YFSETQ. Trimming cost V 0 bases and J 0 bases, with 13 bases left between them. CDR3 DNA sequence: TGCGCCAGCAGCTTGGAGGGCCCTGGGATCTCCTACGAGCAGTACTTC. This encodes CASSLEGPGISYEQYF.